This T cell receptor beta chain was captured in a study of cytomegalovirus exposure and HLA in healthy donors. Overall study findings and caveats: When presence/absence was analysed, sequencing depth was taken to be roughly uniform across donors. Listed as cytomegalovirus-associated were around 160 TCR beta chains.

CDR3 length: 14 residues. V was shortened by 4 bases and J by 3 bases, with 10 bases between the two germline ends. The germline gives CDR1 SGHTA, CDR2 FQGNSA. In this sample, this clone turned up once. Antigen: not known. Amplification used 60 Vbeta primers and 13 Jbeta primers. This table comes from immunoSEQ multiplex PCR, and its TCRdb copy is limited to in-frame clones, with some not included. Of about 140,000 clones listed, 73% are singletons. The sequence was collected from a middle-aged woman in good health and CMV-seronegative. V usage is TRBV7-2 and J usage is TRBJ2-1; weak D call: TRBD1 (5 bases). The sequenced sample consisted of PBMCs. CDR3 sequence (DNA): TGTGCCAGCAGCTCTCAGGGTTTCTACAATGAGCAGTTCTTC. Protein product: CASSSQGFYNEQFF.